These 22 T cell receptor beta chains were sequenced from one sample in a study of PD-L1 blockade in urothelial cancer. TCRdb's table, derived via immunoSEQ multiplex PCR, lists solely in-frame clones and lacks some. The sample lists some 2,000 clones, approximately 37% occurring once. The sequencing here drew on tumor tissue, taken before atezolizumab (anti-PD-L1) treatment. All receptors derive from a man in his 60s with urothelial cancer.

This clone has just one count. The rearrangement joins TRBV28 to TRBJ2-7; perhaps TRBD2 as D (5 bases). Germline V gene data show CDR1 as MDHEN and CDR2 as SYDVKM. Trimming removed 7 bases at V and 0 bases at J, with 13 bases between. CDR3 length: 14 residues. The CDR3 sequence: CASIRGSRSYEQYF. CDR3 DNA sequence: TGTGCCAGCATACGAGGGTCTCGCTCCTACGAGCAGTACTTC.

The rearrangement uses TRBV18 and TRBJ2-1; TRBD1 or TRBD2 may be the D gene (5 bases each). The CDR3 length is 14 residues. V lost 8 bases and J lost 1, with 12 bases in between. The germline gives CDR1 KGHSH, CDR2 LQKENI. The CDR3 nucleotides are TGTGCCAGCCGGACCGGGACGTCCTACAATGAGCAGTTCTTC. It translates to CASRTGTSYNEQFF.

V gene TRBV19 combines with J gene TRBJ2-7, with D possibly matching TRBD2 (5 bases). V shed 5 bases and J shed 6 bases, with 17 bases lying between them. This CDR3 has 14 amino acids. The germline V gene encodes CDR1 LNHDA and CDR2 SQIVND (reference sequence). CDR3 in amino acids: CASSPRPLRGEQYF. The CDR3, as DNA: TGTGCCAGTAGTCCTCGACCTCTCCGGGGCGAGCAGTACTTC.

In the case of this clone: The germline gene is not matched at one end of the junction; a read error may be the cause. The rearrangement uses TRBV14 and TRBJ2-1, with TRBD2 identical over 7 bases. Looked up from germline, CDR1 is SGHDN and CDR2 is FVKESK. The CDR3 totals 17 residues. DNA of the CDR3: TGTGCCAGCAGCCAAGAGCTAGCGGCTACCTCCTACACTGAGCAGTTCTTC. Translation gives CASSQELAATSYTEQFF.

The chain carries TRBV9 and TRBJ1-2; D gene uncertain. Germline CDR1 is SGDLS and CDR2 is YYNGEE. The CDR3 sequence is 14 residues long. V was clipped by 0 bases and J by 7 bases, with 13 bases between them. CDR3: CASSVERGSAGYTF. The CDR3 DNA reads as TGTGCCAGCAGCGTAGAGCGGGGATCGGCTGGCTACACCTTC.

This clone has only a few counts. J is TRBJ1-2 and V is TRBV9; D gene unclear. From germline, CDR1 is SGDLS and CDR2 YYNGEE. The CDR3 contains 12 residues. Trimming took off 0 bases at V and 5 bases at J, with 5 bases between the two ends. The CDR3 loop is CASSVDGYGYTF. CDR3 coding DNA: TGTGCCAGCAGCGTAGATGGGTATGGCTACACCTTC.

The V call is TRBV28, the J call TRBJ2-1; 8 nucleotides align to TRBD2. Germline-derived CDR1 and CDR2 are MDHEN and SYDVKM. J was trimmed by 3 bases and V by 5 bases; bases with no gene match: 3. The CDR3 length is 14 residues. The CDR3 region has the DNA TGTGCCAGCAGTCGGGGGGGCCTCTACAATGAGCAGTTCTTC. Encoded protein: CASSRGGLYNEQFF.

The chain employs TRBV11-3 and TRBJ1-5; D gene uncertain. Germline V gene sequence: CDR1 SGHNT, CDR2 YENEEA. The CDR3 has 14 amino acids. The V end lost 4 bases, the J end lost 2 bases, and 9 bases lay between the germline ends. In nucleotides, the CDR3 is TGTGCCAGCAGCTCGGCGGGCGGCAATCAGCCCCAGCATTTT. It translates to CASSSAGGNQPQHF.

The chain uses TRBV19 and TRBJ1-2, with 8 positions matching TRBD1. The germline V gene encodes CDR1 LNHDA and CDR2 SQIVND (reference sequence). This CDR3 has 19 amino acids. Trimming removed 7 bases from V and 0 bases from J; junction bases left unmatched: 19. The CDR3 DNA is TGTGCCAGTATACCCGTGGACAGGGACCCTCTCCAGTCTAACTATGGCTACACCTTC. Translation: CASIPVDRDPLQSNYGYTF.

The rearrangement joins TRBV2 to TRBJ2-7, with D perhaps TRBD1 or TRBD2 (5 bases each). The germline V and J ends were trimmed by 7 bases and 5 bases, with 15 bases remaining between them. This CDR3 has 13 residues. The germline CDR1 and CDR2 sequences are SNHLY and FYNNEI. CDR3 region: CASNRGMNDEQYF. The DNA of the CDR3 is TGTGCCAGCAACCGGGGCATGAACGACGAGCAGTACTTC.

The V gene is TRBV7-7, the J gene TRBJ2-2; TRBD2 is a possible D gene (6 bases). V was trimmed by 3 bases and J by 5 bases, leaving 13 bases between them. This CDR3 is 15 amino acids long. From germline, CDR1 is SSHAT and CDR2 FNYEAQ (reference sequence). This chain's CDR3 is CASSLSPEGTGELFF. In DNA, the CDR3 is TGTGCCAGCAGCTTGAGCCCGGAGGGGACCGGGGAGCTGTTTTTT.

This clone came up once. The rearrangement joins TRBV25-1 to TRBJ1-5, with a weak D call TRBD1 (6 bases). Looked up from germline, CDR1 is MGHDK and CDR2 is SYGVNS. With 4 bases removed from V and 1 base from J, the gap between germline ends came to 11 bases. CDR3 length: 15 amino acids. For the CDR3, the DNA is TGTGCCAGCAGTGCTGGGACATTAAGCAATCAGCCCCAGCATTTT. It encodes CASSAGTLSNQPQHF. The variable domain in full, with the rest retrieved from reference TRBV25-1 and TRBJ1-5, is EADIYQTPRYLVIGTGKKITLECSQTMGHDKMYWYQQDPGMELHLIHYSYGVNSTEKGDLSSESTVSRIRTEHFPLTLESARPSHTSQYLCASSAGTLSNQPQHFGDGTRLSIL.

By share, this clone counts as medium-sized (0.01 to 0.1%). V gene TRBV7-4 combines with J gene TRBJ2-1; 14 bases agree with TRBD2. The germline V gene encodes CDR1 SGHVT and CDR2 SQSDAQ. The CDR3 totals 16 residues. With V trimmed by 5 bases and J by 6 bases, 6 bases remained unmatched. This CDR3 is CASSPTSGGEGNEQFF. For the CDR3, the DNA is TGTGCCAGCAGCCCGACTAGCGGGGGGGAGGGCAATGAGCAGTTCTTC.

This clone ranks as large. J is TRBJ2-3 and V is TRBV11-3, with 12 bases lining up with TRBD2. The germline V gene has CDR1 SGHNT and CDR2 YENEEA. This CDR3 has 17 amino acids. The ends lost 3 bases at V and 2 bases at J; junction bases unmatched: 6. The CDR3: CASSLTSGGRNTDTQYF. CDR3 nucleotides: TGTGCCAGCAGCTTGACTAGCGGGGGCCGAAACACAGATACGCAGTATTTT.

The V and J genes are TRBV10-3 and TRBJ1-5, with no clear D. CDR3 length equals 15 residues. Germline CDR1 and CDR2: ENHRY and SYGVKD. V gave up 0 bases and J gave up 2 bases, with 8 bases separating them. CDR3 coding DNA: TGTGCCATCAGTGAGTCCGGGGAGGGCAATCAGCCCCAGCATTTT. Protein: CAISESGEGNQPQHF.

The J gene is TRBJ2-2, the V gene TRBV7-6, with D tentatively TRBD1 (6 bases). The CDR3 is 15 residues long. CDR1 and CDR2 (germline): SGHVS, FNYEAQ. With 5 bases removed from V and 6 bases from J, the gap between germline ends came to 16 bases. The CDR3 here is CASSPGSRGSGELFF. The CDR3 bases are TGTGCCAGCAGCCCCGGTAGTAGGGGGTCCGGGGAGCTGTTTTTT.

A few counts support this clone. The rearrangement links TRBV19 to TRBJ1-3; D ambiguous. The V gene's germline CDR1 is LNHDA and CDR2 SQIVND (reference sequence). Deletions cut 3 bases from V and 3 bases from J, with 6 bases between. This CDR3 region has 13 residues. The CDR3, as DNA: TGTGCCAGTAGTATGACGGGTGGAAACACCATATATTTT. Translating gives CASSMTGGNTIYF.

The V and J genes are TRBV6-8 and TRBJ1-5, with a weak D call TRBD1 (5 bases). The CDR3 covers 15 residues. With 2 bases removed from V and 4 bases from J, the gap between germline ends came to 12 bases. The germline gives CDR1 MNHGY, CDR2 SAAAGT. CDR3 loop: CASSYTRDPNQPQHF. The DNA for the CDR3 is TGTGCCAGCAGTTACACCCGGGACCCTAATCAGCCCCAGCATTTT.

In this sample, this clone is medium-sized. The V call is TRBV11-3, the J call TRBJ2-3; TRBD2 matches at 10 bases. Germline V gene lookup returns CDR1 SGHNT and CDR2 YENEEA. The V segment lost 3 bases and the J segment 6 bases; nucleotides outside the gene matches: 3. CDR3 length equals 14 residues. This chain's CDR3 is CASSLGLALDTQYF. The CDR3 DNA reads TGTGCCAGCAGCTTGGGACTAGCGTTGGATACGCAGTATTTT.

The chain uses TRBV29-1 and TRBJ2-2, with 7 bases fitting TRBD1. CDR1 and CDR2 from the germline V gene are SQVTM and ANQGSEA. The CDR3 sequence is 17 residues long. V shed 1 base and J 4 bases; nucleotides not matched to a gene: 12. CDR3 in amino acids: CSVEAPDRSFGTGELFF. The DNA of the CDR3 is TGCAGCGTTGAAGCCCCGGACAGGAGTTTTGGCACCGGGGAGCTGTTTTTT.

The chain joins TRBV19 to TRBJ1-1, with D possibly being TRBD1 (5 bases). The CDR3 is 16 residues long. Germline CDR1 LNHDA, CDR2 SQIVND (reference sequence). V lost 3 bases, J lost 0 bases, and 14 bases lay in between. The CDR3 spells CASSMRQGVMNTEAFF. The DNA of the CDR3 is TGTGCCAGTAGTATGAGGCAGGGCGTAATGAACACTGAAGCTTTCTTT.

The CDR3 sequence: CASSPDLSGSGYGYTF. Here the CDR3 DNA reads TGTGCCAGCTCACCAGATTTGTCCGGATCTGGCTATGGCTACACCTTC. The J gene is TRBJ1-2, the V gene TRBV18; D is unresolved. Germline-derived CDR1 and CDR2 are KGHSH and LQKENI. The CDR3 length is 16 residues. The germline V and J ends were trimmed by 2 bases and 4 bases, with 17 bases remaining between them. Complete variable domain (other parts from reference TRBV18 and TRBJ1-2): NAGVMQNPRHLVRRRGQEARLRCSPMKGHSHVYWYRQLPEEGLKFMVYLQKENIIDESGMPKERFSAEFPKEGPSILRIQQVVRGDSAAYFCASSPDLSGSGYGYTFGSGTRLTVV.